This is a list of T cell receptor beta chains from one sample in a study of shared clonotypes between healthy human individuals. Assay: immunoSEQ multiplex PCR; the TCRdb copy retains only in-frame clones and omits some. This table has more than 2,000,000 clones, approximately 92% appearing once. Sample: naive CD4+ T cells sorted from blood. The receptors were gathered from a man younger than 35 in good health. Each CDR3 is given with its conserved first and last residue. A D gene is named only where the DNA matches it firmly. Some rows mark clone size as missing; the rest say once, few, many or name a class of expanded clone.

size,J,D,V,DNA,CDR3
.,TRBJ2-7,TRBD1,TRBV19,TGTGCCAGTAGTATAGTTCGGGGACAGTCCGACGAGCAGTACTTC,CASSIVRGQSDEQYF
once,TRBJ1-1,.,TRBV6-5,TGTGCCAGCAGGCGGCAAAGCCTCAACACTGAAGCTTTCTTT,CASRRQSLNTEAFF
.,TRBJ2-2,.,TRBV5-4,TGTGCCAGCAGCTTGGCGGGGGGCCACACCGGGGAGCTGTTTTTT,CASSLAGGHTGELFF
.,TRBJ2-5,TRBD1,TRBV5-1,TGCGCCAGCAGCGCGGGGACAGGCCAAGAGACCCAGTACTTC,CASSAGTGQETQYF
.,TRBJ1-4,.,TRBV7-9,TGTGCCAGCAGCTTAGCCTCAGCGGCAGAGAAACTGTTTTTT,CASSLASAAEKLFF
.,TRBJ1-3,.,TRBV7-2,TGTGCCAGCAGCTTACAACAGGGCGGGAGAAACACCATATATTTT,CASSLQQGGRNTIYF
.,TRBJ1-1,.,TRBV5-1,TGCGCCAGCAGCCGAATAGGGTGGGGGAACACTGAAGCTTTCTTT,CASSRIGWGNTEAFF
.,TRBJ1-4,TRBD1,TRBV5-4,TGTGCCAGCAGCTTCAACCGGGGACAGTCAAATGAAAAACTGTTTTTT,CASSFNRGQSNEKLFF
.,TRBJ2-7,.,TRBV30,TGTGCCTGGAATCAGGGGCACCTCTACGAGCAGTACTTC,CAWNQGHLYEQYF
.,TRBJ1-1,TRBD1,TRBV5-1,TGCGCCAGCAGCTATACAGGGGAGAACACTGAAGCTTTCTTT,CASSYTGENTEAFF
.,TRBJ1-2,.,TRBV7-2,TGTGCCAGCAGCTCACGGGACACAACCCGCATCTTC,CASSSRDTTRIF
.,TRBJ2-2,.,TRBV6-6,TGTGCCAGCAGTTACTACAGGGAATCCGGGGAGCTGTTTTTT,CASSYYRESGELFF
.,TRBJ1-5,.,TRBV19,TGTGCCAGTAGTATAATTTCTCAGCCCCAGCATTTT,CASSIISQPQHF
.,TRBJ2-7,.,TRBV5-4,TGTGCCAGCAGCCCGGACCCCTCCTACGAGCAGTACTTC,CASSPDPSYEQYF
.,TRBJ2-7,TRBD2,TRBV4-2,TGTGCCAGCAGCCAAGCAACTAGCGGGGGACCCTACGAGCAGTACTTC,CASSQATSGGPYEQYF
.,TRBJ2-3,.,TRBV30,TGTGCCTGGGGGGAGGCGGGACGATCCCCGGGGTATTTT,CAWGEAGRSPGYF
.,TRBJ1-5,.,TRBV18,TGTGCCAGCTCACCCGGGGAGGCCCGGCAGTACCATTTT,CASSPGEARQYHF
.,TRBJ1-1,TRBD1,TRBV19,TGTGCCAGTAGTACGGGACAGGGGGCGAACACTGAAGCTTTCTTT,CASSTGQGANTEAFF
.,TRBJ2-2,TRBD1,TRBV30,TGTGCCTGGAGCCATACAGGGGGCACCGGGGAGCTGTTTTTT,CAWSHTGGTGELFF
.,TRBJ1-6,TRBD1,TRBV9,TGTGCCAGCAGCGTAGCGACAGGGGGATTCAATTCACCCCTCCACTTT,CASSVATGGFNSPLHF
few,TRBJ1-5,.,TRBV7-9,TGTGCCAGCAGCCCCGGACGGAGAAGTGATCAGCCCCAGCATTTT,CASSPGRRSDQPQHF
.,TRBJ2-7,.,TRBV7-9,TGTGCCAGCAGTTTGGGGTTTGGTACCTACGAGCAGTACTTC,CASSLGFGTYEQYF
.,TRBJ2-7,.,TRBV10-1,TGCGCCACCACACCTCCGACAGGCTACGAGCAGTACTTC,CATTPPTGYEQYF
.,TRBJ2-5,.,TRBV7-2,TGTGCCAGCAGCTTAAGGGGGGGGCGCGGGACCCAGTACTTC,CASSLRGGRGTQYF
.,TRBJ2-5,.,TRBV29-1,TGCAGCGTTGGGCAGACACTAGGGGAGACCCAGTACTTC,CSVGQTLGETQYF
.,TRBJ1-2,.,TRBV7-9,TGTGCCAGCAGCTTACGTGAGGCGGATGGCTACACCTTC,CASSLREADGYTF
.,TRBJ2-2,.,TRBV28,TGTGCCAGCAGTCCACCCCAGGGATCCGGGGAGCTGTTTTTT,CASSPPQGSGELFF
.,TRBJ1-5,.,TRBV11-2,TGTGCCAGCAGCCCTCTTAGCAATCAGCCCCAGCATTTT,CASSPLSNQPQHF
.,TRBJ1-5,TRBD1,TRBV5-1,TGCGCCAGCAGCCCCGGGACAGGGTGGGATCAGCCCCAGCATTTT,CASSPGTGWDQPQHF
few,TRBJ2-7,.,TRBV11-2,TGTGCCAGCAGCCAAAGCTACGAGCAGTACTTC,CASSQSYEQYF
.,TRBJ1-2,.,TRBV10-3,TGTGCCATCAGTGCCCCTCAAACAGGGAAACCTGGCTACACCTTC,CAISAPQTGKPGYTF
.,TRBJ2-3,.,TRBV29-1,TGCAGCGTGAATCTCCCCCCCACAGATACGCAGTATTTT,CSVNLPPTDTQYF
.,TRBJ2-2,TRBD1,TRBV5-4,TGTGCCAGCGGCAGACAGGGCCCGAACACCGGGGAGCTGTTTTTT,CASGRQGPNTGELFF
.,TRBJ2-7,.,TRBV6-6,TGTGCCAGCAGAGGGGGACTTGTCACCTACGAGCAGTACTTC,CASRGGLVTYEQYF
.,TRBJ1-1,.,TRBV2,TGTGCCAGCACTTCGACAGAGAACACTGAAGCTTTCTTT,CASTSTENTEAFF
.,TRBJ1-1,.,TRBV28,TGTGCCAGCAGTTTGGGGGGGCTGAGGACTGAAGCTTTCTTT,CASSLGGLRTEAFF
.,TRBJ2-7,TRBD2,TRBV4-1,TGCGCCAGCAGCCGACTAGCGGGAGATTACGAGCAGTACTTC,CASSRLAGDYEQYF
once,TRBJ1-6,TRBD1,TRBV28,TGTGCCAGCAGGGGGACAGGATCCTATAATTCACCCCTCCACTTT,CASRGTGSYNSPLHF
.,TRBJ2-5,.,TRBV19,TGTGCCAGTAGTACTGGGGAGACCCAGTACTTC,CASSTGETQYF
.,TRBJ1-2,TRBD1,TRBV25-1,TGTGCCAGCAGTGGGGGACAGCCCTATGGCTACACCTTC,CASSGGQPYGYTF
.,TRBJ2-1,TRBD2,TRBV7-9,TGTGCCAGCAGCGCCGTACTAGCGGGAGTCCTTAATGAGCAGTTCTTC,CASSAVLAGVLNEQFF
.,TRBJ2-5,TRBD2,TRBV25-1,TGTGCCAGCAGTGAACGGGGGGGGCAAGAGACCCAGTACTTC,CASSERGGQETQYF
once,TRBJ1-3,.,TRBV11-2,TGTGCCAGCTCCTTAGGGAGAGGGCAGGTAAACTCTGGAAACACCATATATTTT,CASSLGRGQVNSGNTIYF
.,TRBJ2-3,.,TRBV29-1,TGCAGCGAAACACAGGGAAGGGGTACGCAGTATTTT,CSETQGRGTQYF
.,TRBJ2-2,.,TRBV14,TGTGCCAGCAGCCAAAGGCTACCGCCCGGGGAGCTGTTTTTT,CASSQRLPPGELFF
.,TRBJ1-1,.,TRBV5-1,TGCGCCAGCAGCTTGGAATGGGGAGTCACTGAAGCTTTCTTT,CASSLEWGVTEAFF
.,TRBJ1-4,.,TRBV6-1,TGTGCCAGCAGTGAAGCCCAGGGGAGGGAAAAACTGTTTTTT,CASSEAQGREKLFF
.,TRBJ1-2,.,TRBV5-5,TGTGCCAGCAGCTTGGCTCCAGCTAACTATGGCTACACCTTC,CASSLAPANYGYTF
.,TRBJ1-3,.,TRBV6-5,TGTGCCAGCAGCATCCTGGCTGGAAACACCATATATTTT,CASSILAGNTIYF
.,TRBJ2-2,TRBD2,TRBV4-3,TGCGCCAGCAGCCAAGAGGGGGGGAAGAACACCGGGGAGCTGTTTTTT,CASSQEGGKNTGELFF
.,TRBJ1-1,TRBD1,TRBV4-3,TGCGCCAGCAGCCGCGACAGGGGGCGTGAAGCTTTCTTT,CASSRDRGREAFF
.,TRBJ2-3,.,TRBV18,TGTGCCAGCTCACCACCGGTTGGAGGGGGAGAGACAGATACGCAGTATTTT,CASSPPVGGGETDTQYF
.,TRBJ1-6,.,TRBV6-6,TGTGCCAGCAGTTCACCCGACACTGGAGATTCACCCCTCCACTTT,CASSSPDTGDSPLHF
.,TRBJ2-1,TRBD2,TRBV7-2,TGTGCCAGCAGCCCCTGGAGCGGGAGATCCGATGAGCAGTTCTTC,CASSPWSGRSDEQFF
.,TRBJ2-7,.,TRBV7-9,TGTGCCAGCAGCTGGGTCGGGACATATTCTTCCTACGAGCAGTACTTC,CASSWVGTYSSYEQYF